This TCR beta chain was documented in a study of lymphopenia after photon versus proton radiotherapy. Study observations and caveats: A bigger post-nadir fall in TCR diversity correlated inversely with survival time in deceased patients. After the lymphocyte nadir, photon-treated repertoires showed oligoclonal expansion, especially of CD8+ Temra cells. Relative stability marked proton patients; photon patients lost diversity and naive cells. Authors raise, but do not show, better survival with proton therapy.

The method was immunoSEQ multiplex PCR; TCRdb's version includes in-frame clones alone and lacks a portion of them. The table includes around 59,000 clones, roughly 83% detected once. This clone was observed a single time. Its antigen is unknown. Germline V CDR1 and CDR2: MNHNS, SASEGT. CDR3 length: 11 residues. Between the trimmed V and J ends, which lost 3 bases and 6 bases, there was a span of 6 bases. The source material was peripheral blood, sampled from a patient treated with proton-based radiotherapy. The TCR sequence derives from a man aged 55 to 70 with pancreatic cancer. The rearrangement uses TRBV6-1 and TRBJ2-7; D ambiguous. This CDR3 is CASSDRPEQYF. CDR3 coding DNA: TGTGCCAGCAGTGACAGGCCCGAGCAGTACTTC.